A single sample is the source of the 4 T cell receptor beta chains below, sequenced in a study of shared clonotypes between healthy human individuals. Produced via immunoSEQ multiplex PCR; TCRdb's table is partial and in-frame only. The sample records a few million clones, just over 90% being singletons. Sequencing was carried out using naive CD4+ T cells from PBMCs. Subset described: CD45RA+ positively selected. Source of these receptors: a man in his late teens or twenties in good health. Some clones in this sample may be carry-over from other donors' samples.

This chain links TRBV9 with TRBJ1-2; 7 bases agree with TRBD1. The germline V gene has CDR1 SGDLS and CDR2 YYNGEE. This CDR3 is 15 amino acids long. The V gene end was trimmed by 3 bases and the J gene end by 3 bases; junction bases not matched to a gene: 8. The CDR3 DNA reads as TGTGCCAGCAGCGGACCGGGACAGAGACACTATGGCTACACCTTC. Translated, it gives CASSGPGQRHYGYTF.

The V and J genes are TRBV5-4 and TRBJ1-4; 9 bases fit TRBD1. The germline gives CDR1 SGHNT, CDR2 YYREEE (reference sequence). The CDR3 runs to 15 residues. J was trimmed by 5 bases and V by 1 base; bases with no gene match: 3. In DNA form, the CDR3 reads TGTGCCAGCAGCTTGTCCGGGACAGGGAATGAAAAACTGTTTTTT. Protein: CASSLSGTGNEKLFF.

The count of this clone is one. CDR3 in amino acids: CASSRQGGNYNEQFF. The CDR3 bases are TGTGCCAGCAGCCGGCAAGGGGGAAACTACAATGAGCAGTTCTTC. The V and J genes are TRBV5-8 and TRBJ2-1; D possibly corresponds to TRBD1 (6 bases). Trimming left V 4 bases short and J 3 bases short, with 14 bases between. The CDR3 has 15 residues. Germline CDR1 and CDR2: SGHTS and YDEGEE.

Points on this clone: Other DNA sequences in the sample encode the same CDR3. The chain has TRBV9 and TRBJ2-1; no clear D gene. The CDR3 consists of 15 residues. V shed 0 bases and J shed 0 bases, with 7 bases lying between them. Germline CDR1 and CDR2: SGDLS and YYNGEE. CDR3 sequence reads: CASSVGPNSYNEQFF. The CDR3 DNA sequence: TGTGCCAGCAGCGTAGGGCCCAACTCCTACAATGAGCAGTTCTTC.